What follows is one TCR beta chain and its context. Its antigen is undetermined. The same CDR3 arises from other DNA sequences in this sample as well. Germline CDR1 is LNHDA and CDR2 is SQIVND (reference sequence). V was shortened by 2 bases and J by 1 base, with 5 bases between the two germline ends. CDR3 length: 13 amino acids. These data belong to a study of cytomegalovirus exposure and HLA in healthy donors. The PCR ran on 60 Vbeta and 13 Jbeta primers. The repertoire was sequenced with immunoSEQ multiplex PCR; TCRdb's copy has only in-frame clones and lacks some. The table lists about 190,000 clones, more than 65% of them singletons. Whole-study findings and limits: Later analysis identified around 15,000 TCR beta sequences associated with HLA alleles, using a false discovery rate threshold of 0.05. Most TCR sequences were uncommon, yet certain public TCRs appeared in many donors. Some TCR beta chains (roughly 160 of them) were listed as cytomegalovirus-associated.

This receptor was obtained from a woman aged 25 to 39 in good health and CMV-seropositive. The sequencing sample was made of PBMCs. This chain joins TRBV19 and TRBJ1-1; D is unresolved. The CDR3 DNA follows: TGTGCCAGTAGTATACGAGGGAACACTGAAGCTTTCTTT. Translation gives CASSIRGNTEAFF. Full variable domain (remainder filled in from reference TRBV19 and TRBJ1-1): DGGITQSPKYLFRKEGQNVTLSCEQNLNHDAMYWYRQDPGQGLRLIYYSQIVNDFQKGDIAEGYSVSREKKESFPLTVTSAQKNPTAFYLCASSIRGNTEAFFGQGTRLTVV.